This T cell receptor beta chain was observed in a study of CD8 T cells in Susac syndrome. RNA amounts of roughly 0.45 to 1 ug underwent reverse transcription with random hexamers. TCRdb independently ran MiXCR on the immunoSEQ multiplex PCR reads; one entry per CDR3 protein. Seen here are 110,000 to 150,000 distinct CDR3 sequences, approximately 95% observed once, and the top ten hold 0.075% to 0.09%. The TCR originated in a human donor with Susac syndrome. The sequenced sample was CD4+ T cells from PBMCs.

CDR3 protein: CASSQYESGARAGAFF. The CDR3 DNA is TGTGCCAGCAGCCAATATGAGTCAGGGGCGCGAGCAGGGGCTTTCTTT. V usage is TRBV14 and J usage is TRBJ1-1; TRBD1 might be the D (6 bases). The CDR3 has 16 amino acids. Germline V lookup: CDR1 SGHDN, CDR2 FVKESK. V lost 2 bases, J lost 11 bases, and 24 bases lay in between.